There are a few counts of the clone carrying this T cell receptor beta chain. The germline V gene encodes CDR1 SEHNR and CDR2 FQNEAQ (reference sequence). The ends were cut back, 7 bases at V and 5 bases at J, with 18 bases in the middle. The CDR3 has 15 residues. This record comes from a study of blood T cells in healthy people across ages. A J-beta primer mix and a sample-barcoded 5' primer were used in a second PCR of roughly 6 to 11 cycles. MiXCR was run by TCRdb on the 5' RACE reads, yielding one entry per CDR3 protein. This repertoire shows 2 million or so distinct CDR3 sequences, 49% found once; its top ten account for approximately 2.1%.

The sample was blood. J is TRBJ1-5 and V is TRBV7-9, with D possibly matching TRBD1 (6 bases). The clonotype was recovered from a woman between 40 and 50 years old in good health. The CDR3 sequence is CASTREDRFYQPQHF. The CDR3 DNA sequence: TGTGCCAGCACTCGTGAAGACAGGTTCTATCAGCCCCAGCATTTT.